The subject of this entry is one T cell receptor beta chain. This specimen belongs to a study of blood T cell repertoires in COVID-19. Original data processing: Using reference gene primer amplification, nucleated cell counts were estimated. Profiling relied on immunoSEQ multiplex PCR, and the TCRdb table lists in-frame clones only, not all of them. The D gene and trimming were derived from the DNA, and the V and J assignments and clone size from that table. The sample lists about 160,000 clones, about 86% occurring once. While infection was still active, Seattle patients were enrolled and then followed longitudinally. This CDR3 is 13 amino acids long. Trimming stripped 2 bases from V and 7 bases from J, with 12 bases between. Germline CDR1 reads WNHNN; CDR2 reads SYGVQD (reference sequence).

The sequenced material came from peripheral blood. The clonotype was recovered from a woman in her seventies with COVID-19, enrolled during active disease. The chain uses TRBV10-1 and TRBJ2-7, with TRBD1 as a possible D gene (6 bases). The CDR3 loop is CASSEGQYGEQYF. In nucleotides, the CDR3 is TGCGCCAGCAGTGAGGGACAGTATGGGGAGCAGTACTTC.